This is a list of T cell receptor beta chains from one sample in a study of blood T cells in healthy people across ages. TCRdb passed the 5' RACE reads through MiXCR, listing each CDR3 protein once. Among hundreds of thousands of distinct CDR3 sequences, approximately 59% were seen once, and the ten largest hold 30% to 45%. Sequencing used blood. These receptors originate from a man aged 55 to 70 in good health. Both conserved end residues are trimmed from each CDR3. For some rows the clone size is stated as once, few or many, or as a class when expanded; others skip it.

TRBV5-1	TRBJ2-3	-	ASSLNTLSTDTQY
TRBV18	TRBJ1-1	-	ASSLLGGALTNTEAF
TRBV27	TRBJ1-5	-	ARATGTGNQPQH
TRBV4-2	TRBJ2-1	-	ASSPGDRAYNEQF
TRBV5-6	TRBJ2-1	-	ASSDWRGGPGNEQF
TRBV10-3	TRBJ2-7	-	AISESGRGAYEQY
TRBV21-1	TRBJ2-2	-	ASSIRLARGDTGELF
TRBV6-2/TRBV6-3	TRBJ1-1	-	ATWSRDRARATEAF
TRBV5-1	TRBJ1-1	-	ASSLGQGAGNTEAF
TRBV7-9	TRBJ2-1	-	ASSLRGYASPEQF
TRBV6-2/TRBV6-3	TRBJ2-7	-	ASSDPGASRSYEQY
TRBV11-2	TRBJ2-3	-	ASSLDSPPVTDTQY
TRBV7-9	TRBJ2-6	-	ASSSLGQSSGANVLT
TRBV7-9	TRBJ2-7	-	ASSPNLLYEQY
TRBV5-1	TRBJ2-1	few	ASSLAGTGFYEQF
TRBV4-2	TRBJ1-5	-	ASSVQSIGHNQPQH
TRBV7-2	TRBJ1-2	-	ASSYGQDLGYGYT
TRBV27	TRBJ1-2	once	ASSFWGQGDLGYT
TRBV5-1	TRBJ2-5	-	ASILGQGETQY
TRBV7-8	TRBJ2-1	-	ASSPNSSGNEQF
TRBV7-9	TRBJ2-1	-	ASSLGAESEQF
TRBV7-9	TRBJ2-7	once	PSSVAGGLYEQY
TRBV6-5	TRBJ1-2	once	ASKNDRNYGYT
TRBV11-2	TRBJ2-5	-	ASSLVGGASVDETQY
TRBV20-1	TRBJ1-5	few	SAITKGQILNQPQH
TRBV12-3/TRBV12-4	TRBJ2-6	-	ASSFPRSGANVLT
TRBV20-1	TRBJ1-1	few	SARGRQGSTEAF
TRBV6-1	TRBJ1-6	-	ASSEAVGSYNSPLH
TRBV14	TRBJ2-4	-	ASMLAGGGQQY
TRBV7-2	TRBJ2-5	-	ASSPGVVGETQY
TRBV20-1	TRBJ2-7	-	SIGLAGADPYYEQY
TRBV15	TRBJ2-5	few	ATGQNMETQY
TRBV29-1	TRBJ2-7	few	SVEGRQGSFNEQY
TRBV12-3/TRBV12-4	TRBJ2-3	-	ASNLSWDTQY
TRBV29-1	TRBJ1-2	-	SVESQNGYT
TRBV4-1	TRBJ2-7	few	ASSQDVGAYEQY
TRBV24-1	TRBJ2-3	once	ATSDFRDRDNTQY
TRBV29-1	TRBJ2-4	-	SVEEGKGAGIQY
TRBV6-6	TRBJ1-4	-	ASSYSPGVEKLF
TRBV7-2	TRBJ1-2	-	ASKLHT
TRBV2	TRBJ2-5	once	ASRRTGGAGETQY
TRBV7-9	TRBJ1-4	-	ASSKKRTGGFFNEKLF
TRBV28	TRBJ1-2	-	ASREQGGANYGYT
TRBV11-2	TRBJ1-2	-	ASSPQGANYGYT
TRBV6-2/TRBV6-3	TRBJ2-3	-	ASSREHTQY
TRBV21-1	TRBJ2-7	-	ASSKRQWDRLYEQY
TRBV20-1	TRBJ1-5	-	SASWGRRNQPQH
TRBV5-6	TRBJ2-3	few	ASSLSPSGPDTQY
TRBV6-2/TRBV6-3	TRBJ2-7	-	ASKTLGHSYEQY
TRBV24-1	TRBJ1-5	-	ATSQGIRNQPQH
TRBV5-1	TRBJ2-6	-	ASSFAGGYSGANVLT
TRBV10-3	TRBJ2-5	few	AISGQRQETQY